The T cell receptor (beta chain) described here comes from a study of identical twins. Study results and caveats: It was out-of-frame TCR alpha sharing in monozygotic twins that models underestimated. While abundant cord blood beta clonotypes carried fewer insertions, memory repertoires showed no such pattern.

This clonotype was picked up a small number of times. The antigen is not known. Unique molecular identifiers were present on the cDNA, which also gained a universal primer site by template switching. TCRdb fed the 5' RACE reads into MiXCR, producing one record per CDR3 protein. The table records about 530,000 distinct CDR3 sequences, around 15% of them present only once. Unmatched junction bases numbered 4, after V lost 1 base and J lost 4 bases. The CDR3 has 15 amino acids. Germline V gives CDR1 SGHAT, CDR2 FQNNGV. These sequences were also reported in another study, on yellow fever vaccine responses in identical twins. This second study notes: The T cell response to vaccination in identical twins was reportedly partly convergent and partly personalized.

The TCR originated in a woman younger than 30 in good health. V and J are TRBV11-2 and TRBJ2-3; 8 bases line up with TRBD2. Sequenced sample: CD4+ T cells sorted from blood. The CDR3 DNA reads TGTGCCAGCAGCTTAGCAGCGGGGGTGTCAGATACGCAGTATTTT. This translates into CASSLAAGVSDTQYF. The whole variable domain, remainder taken from reference TRBV11-2 and TRBJ2-3, is EAGVAQSPRYKIIEKRQSVAFWCNPISGHATLYWYQQILGQGPKLLIQFQNNGVVDDSQLPKDRFSAERLKGVDSTLKIQPAKLEDSAVYLCASSLAAGVSDTQYFGPGTRLTVL.